This T cell receptor (beta chain) is drawn from a study of memory CD4+ T cells and cytomegalovirus serostatus (dated by TCRdb to the late 2010s). Concerning the study at large: The cohort comprised about 33 healthy Belgian adults, 9 CMV seropositive and around 25 CMV seronegative. To replicate a published TCR-based CMV serostatus classifier, the study sequenced CD4+ memory TCRbeta repertoires from a Belgian cohort whose cytomegalovirus serostatus was known. Results and caveats for the whole study, not just this receptor: For CMV serostatus prediction, a median bootstrapped AUC of approximately 0.95 was reached with the original framework, and a median bootstrapped AUC of around 0.9 was reached with a US-trained random forest. Of 164 previously reported CMV-associated TCRbeta sequences, about 62 appeared in the CD4+ memory repertoires, each in one to five individuals. Only CD4+CD45RO+ memory cells were sequenced, unlike the original study, which covered naive and memory CD4+ and CD8+ populations. On the Belgian cohort, the classifier based on the original framework reached a median bootstrapped AUC of about 0.95, with a 95% CI of 0.76-1.00. The results were read as suggesting that the CMV-associated TCR signature is, for the most part, present in the CD4+ memory repertoire.

The Quick-DNA Microprep Kit was used to extract genomic DNA from the sorted cells. TCRbeta DNA was amplified with the immunoSEQ hsTCRbeta kit following the manufacturer's protocol. An Illumina MiSeq instrument was used to sequence the TCRbeta libraries. The paper's processing steps were these. Following removal of out-of-frame sequences, some 2,200,000 distinct TCRbeta sequences were retained, with an average of about 70,000 per individual. Two values were used to score each individual: the count of roughly 150 previously reported CMV-associated TCRbeta sequences and the total count of productive distinct TCRbeta sequences. A beta-binomial model was reimplemented in Python, and scikit-learn random forests with default parameters were trained on US cohort data. Classifier performance on the Belgian cohort was summarized as median AUC with percentile confidence intervals over 10,000 bootstrap iterations. TCRdb obtained this table from immuneACCESS and retained in-frame rearrangements with V and J assigned. These tables miss some clones; where compared with another copy, unresolved V genes account for less than half of the shortfall, and the remainder is unexplained. V, J and clone size were drawn from that table, and D and trimming were deduced from the DNA. The sample table holds over 40,000 clones, of which just under 80% were seen once. Of the sample, roughly 0.5% falls within the top ten clones.

For this clone: The antigen it recognizes is unknown. Per-base quality was not reported, and no clone a single base away is much larger than it.

Single viable CD3+CD4+CD8-CD45RO+ cells were sorted as memory CD4+ T cells on a FACSAria II. CMV serostatus was assessed using a Roche Elecsys assay, by which serum IgG against CMV pp150, pp28, p38 and p52 was detected. After the samples were thawed, total CD4+ T cells were enriched through positive selection using CD4 magnetic microbeads. The samples came from a different study that was designed specifically to examine the CD4+ T cell memory repertoire. Following standard operating procedures, peripheral blood mononuclear cells were isolated and cryopreserved, while serum was kept at -80 degrees C. The staining used CD3-PerCP (BW264/56), CD4-APC (RPA-T4), CD45RO-PE (UCHT1) and CD8-Pacific Orange (3B5) antibodies, and Sytox blue was used to exclude non-viable cells. The CDR3 spans 14 residues, from the cysteine through the phenylalanine. The kept DNA is CDR3 alone, 42 bases in frame from the first base. The germline V gene (reference sequence) supplies CDR1 GTSNPN and CDR2 SVGIG. The germline V end is reduced by 0 bases and the J end by 3 bases; junction bases left unmatched: 2.

Recombination linked TRBV30 to TRBJ1-5; 7 central bases correspond to TRBD1. The origin of this receptor is an adult in good health and CMV-seronegative. Input material: memory CD4+ T cells from blood. The CDR3 reads as follows: CAWSVGTANQPQHF. The sequence in DNA is TGTGCCTGGAGTGTAGGGACAGCCAATCAGCCCCAGCATTTT.